What follows are 29 T cell receptor beta chains derived from one specimen sequenced in a study of blood T cell repertoires in COVID-19. Libraries were prepared by immunoSEQ multiplex PCR; TCRdb keeps only in-frame clonotypes and omits some of them. This table holds about 150,000 clones, around 88% found once. The material sequenced was peripheral blood. The source of these receptors is a woman in her sixties or seventies who had recovered from COVID-19.

J is TRBJ1-4 and V is TRBV27; TRBD1 aligns across 10 bases. Germline CDR1 is MNHEY and CDR2 is SMNVEV (reference sequence). The CDR3 is 18 residues long. The ends lost 6 bases at V and 0 bases at J; junction bases unmatched: 10. DNA of the CDR3: TGTGCCAGCAGGGCCCGACAGGGGGCAGGGGCAACTAATGAAAAACTGTTTTTT. It encodes CASRARQGAGATNEKLFF.

This clone was observed a single time. DNA of the CDR3: TGTGCCAGCAGTGGGCAGTGGGGGGGCCAGTCAGATACGCAGTATTTT. This codes for CASSGQWGGQSDTQYF. J is TRBJ2-3 and V is TRBV2; D possibly corresponds to TRBD2 (7 bases). The V gene lost 4 bases and the J gene lost 4 bases, with 18 bases spanning the gap. The CDR3 sequence is 16 residues long. Germline lookup yields CDR1 SNHLY and CDR2 FYNNEI.

CDR3 protein: CASTPRGYTGELFF. In DNA, the CDR3 is TGTGCCAGCACCCCACGCGGTTACACCGGGGAGCTGTTTTTT. The chain joins TRBV27 to TRBJ2-2; no reliable D call. Trimming stripped 7 bases from V and 3 bases from J, with 12 bases between. Looked up from germline, CDR1 is MNHEY and CDR2 is SMNVEV (reference sequence). This CDR3 has 14 residues.

J is TRBJ1-1 and V is TRBV7-8; D might be TRBD1 (5 bases). CDR1 is SGHVS, CDR2 FQNEAQ, per germline. This CDR3 region has 16 residues. V gave up 0 bases and J gave up 3 bases, with 14 bases separating them. This CDR3 reads CASSLAGLKQDTEAFF. The CDR3 DNA reads TGTGCCAGCAGCTTAGCGGGTTTGAAACAGGACACTGAAGCTTTCTTT.

This chain connects TRBV19 to TRBJ2-6; 11 nucleotides match TRBD2. The V segment lost 4 bases and the J segment 0 bases; nucleotides outside the gene matches: 5. The CDR3 covers 18 residues. Germline-derived CDR1 and CDR2 are LNHDA and SQIVND (reference sequence). The CDR3 DNA is TGTGCCAGTAGTACCCGACTAGCGGGAAGCTCTGGGGCCAACGTCCTGACTTTC. It encodes CASSTRLAGSSGANVLTF.

This chain links TRBV30 with TRBJ2-1; 12 positions agree with TRBD2. CDR3 length equals 16 residues. V trimming: 6 bases; J trimming: 1 base; junction bases outside the gene matches: 7. The V gene's germline CDR1 is GTSNPN and CDR2 SVGIG (reference sequence). For the CDR3, the DNA is TGTGCCTGCCCCTGGACTAGCGGGGTGTCCTACAATGAGCAGTTCTTC. Translation: CACPWTSGVSYNEQFF.

V gene TRBV7-2 combines with J gene TRBJ2-3; D possibly corresponds to TRBD1 (6 bases). From germline, CDR1 is SGHTA and CDR2 FQGNSA. V lost 5 bases and J 2 bases, leaving 23 bases between the germline ends. CDR3 length: 18 amino acids. The CDR3 spells CASSPPQGFMTVTDTQYF. The CDR3 region has the DNA TGTGCCAGCAGCCCACCACAGGGTTTTATGACTGTCACAGATACGCAGTATTTT. Full variable domain (rest looked up from reference TRBV7-2 and TRBJ2-3): GAGVSQSPSNKVTEKGKDVELRCDPISGHTALYWYRQSLGQGLEFLIYFQGNSAPDKSGLPSDRFSAERTGGSVSTLTIQRTQQEDSAVYLCASSPPQGFMTVTDTQYFGPGTRLTVL.

This clone was seen more than once but under ten times. The V and J genes are TRBV5-4 and TRBJ2-2; 7 bases are a match to TRBD1. This CDR3 comprises 17 residues. Germline loops: CDR1 SGHNT, CDR2 YYREEE (reference sequence). V shed 3 bases, J shed 0 bases, and the junction held 8 bases outside the gene matches. This chain's CDR3 is CASSSLSTGTNTGELFF. CDR3 nucleotide sequence: TGTGCCAGCAGCTCCCTTTCGACAGGGACGAACACCGGGGAGCTGTTTTTT.

The rearrangement joins TRBV9 to TRBJ1-4; tentatively, D is TRBD1 (5 bases). Germline CDR1 is SGDLS and CDR2 is YYNGEE. This CDR3 has 14 amino acids. V was pared by 0 bases and J by 8 bases, with 11 bases between. CDR3 nucleotides: TGTGCCAGCAGCGTAGGGCCGGAGGGGGAAAAACTGTTTTTT. It codes for CASSVGPEGEKLFF.

J is TRBJ2-1 and V is TRBV7-9, with D unresolved. The V end was cut by 2 bases, the J end by 6 bases, with 14 bases between. Germline V lookup: CDR1 SEHNR, CDR2 FQNEAQ (reference sequence). The CDR3 runs to 15 residues. CDR3 DNA: TGTGCCAGCAGCTTATCGGTGGCAGGCGCCAATGAGCAGTTCTTC. Translated, it gives CASSLSVAGANEQFF.

This chain uses TRBV12-3 or TRBV12-4 with TRBJ1-5, with D perhaps matching TRBD1 (6 bases). The CDR3 has 13 amino acids. The ends were cut back, 7 bases at V and 7 bases at J, with 14 bases in the middle. The chain's CDR3 is CASTRQARQPQHF. CDR3 bases: TGTGCCAGCACCAGACAGGCGCGGCAGCCCCAGCATTTT.

This sequence joins TRBV9 and TRBJ2-3; no firm D call. Germline V gene lookup returns CDR1 SGDLS and CDR2 YYNGEE. The CDR3 length is 15 residues. Trimming pared 0 bases from V and 3 bases from J, leaving 11 bases between. The DNA for the CDR3 is TGTGCCAGCAGCGTAGCCCCCGCTACTACAGATACGCAGTATTTT. Translating gives CASSVAPATTDTQYF. Variable domain in full (rest from reference TRBV9 and TRBJ2-3): DSGVTQTPKHLITATGQRVTLRCSPRSGDLSVYWYQQSLDQGLQFLIQYYNGEERAKGNILERFSAQQFPDLHSELNLSSLELGDSALYFCASSVAPATTDTQYFGPGTRLTVL.

The V call is TRBV6-6, the J call TRBJ2-3, with D hard to call. The CDR3 has 10 amino acids. Trimming stripped 7 bases from V and 6 bases from J, with 5 bases between. The germline V gene has CDR1 MNHNY and CDR2 SVGAGI (reference sequence). The CDR3 DNA reads TGTGCCAGCATCGGGGATACGCAGTATTTT. It is translated as CASIGDTQYF.

The V call is TRBV18, the J call TRBJ1-2; 10 bases are shared with TRBD1. Germline V gene lookup returns CDR1 KGHSH and CDR2 LQKENI. Germline trimming cut 1 base from V and 4 bases from J; bases unmatched to any gene: 3. CDR3 length equals 15 residues. CDR3: CASSPRDRGGYGYTF. The CDR3 DNA follows: TGTGCCAGCTCACCACGGGACAGGGGTGGCTATGGCTACACCTTC.

The V and J genes are TRBV5-4 and TRBJ2-7; 12 positions agree with TRBD2. The J segment lost 3 bases and the V segment lost 4 bases, leaving 5 bases of the junction unmatched. This CDR3 has 15 residues. Germline V gene data show CDR1 as SGHNT and CDR2 as YYREEE (reference sequence). The CDR3 sequence is CASSPSGGASYEQYF. The CDR3 DNA reads as TGTGCCAGCAGCCCTAGCGGGGGGGCAAGCTACGAGCAGTACTTC.

V is TRBV29-1 and J is TRBJ2-7; 10 positions agree with TRBD2. Trimming removed 4 bases from V and 5 bases from J; junction bases left unmatched: 5. The CDR3 has 13 amino acids. The germline gives CDR1 SQVTM, CDR2 ANQGSEA. Here the CDR3 DNA reads TGCAGCGTTGCGGCTAGCGGGGGCGACGAGCAGTACTTC. Translating gives CSVAASGGDEQYF.

The sample holds one count of this clone. This chain's CDR3 is CASGWVRGANYGYTF. The DNA of the CDR3 is TGTGCCAGCGGTTGGGTACGGGGGGCTAACTATGGCTACACCTTC. J is TRBJ1-2 and V is TRBV7-2; a possible D gene is TRBD1 (5 bases). The CDR3 runs to 15 residues. Germline values: CDR1 SGHTA, CDR2 FQGNSA. V gave up 8 bases and J gave up 0 bases, with 16 bases separating them.

The gene calls are TRBV6-6 and TRBJ1-5, with unresolved D. Between the trimmed V and J ends, which lost 1 base and 9 bases, there was a span of 7 bases. The CDR3 extends over 12 amino acids. Germline CDR1 is MNHNY and CDR2 is SVGAGI (reference sequence). CDR3 region: CASSYLERPQHF. The CDR3 DNA reads TGTGCCAGCAGTTACTTGGAGAGGCCCCAGCATTTT.

As DNA, the CDR3 is TGTGCCTGGACCCCGGGGGGGGGCGCAGCTTTCTTT. It translates to CAWTPGGGAAFF. V gene TRBV30 combines with J gene TRBJ1-1, with D possibly matching TRBD1 (6 bases). The CDR3 has 12 amino acids. With 4 bases removed from V and 10 bases from J, the gap between germline ends came to 16 bases. CDR1 is GTSNPN and CDR2 is SVGIG in the germline V gene (reference sequence).

The V call is TRBV7-9, the J call TRBJ2-5, with D maybe TRBD2 (7 bases). The V end was cut by 4 bases, the J end by 5 bases, with 14 bases between. Germline assignment: CDR1 SEHNR and CDR2 FQNEAQ (reference sequence). The CDR3 runs to 14 residues. The chain's CDR3 is CASSWGGDMETQYF. The CDR3, as DNA: TGTGCCAGCAGCTGGGGGGGGGACATGGAGACCCAGTACTTC.

The V gene is TRBV30, the J gene TRBJ2-1, with D perhaps matching TRBD2 (5 bases). Between the trimmed V and J ends, which lost 2 bases and 12 bases, there was a span of 17 bases. The V gene's germline CDR1 is GTSNPN and CDR2 SVGIG (reference sequence). CDR3 size: 13 residues. In nucleotides, the CDR3 is TGTGCCTGGAGTACCTTTAGCACCCGGGGGCAGTTCTTC. Translating it yields CAWSTFSTRGQFF.

CDR3 sequence (DNA): TGCAGCGTTGACCGGGGTCTGAACACTGAAGCTTTCTTT. This codes for CSVDRGLNTEAFF. V and J are TRBV29-1 and TRBJ1-1, with no clear D. The CDR3 runs to 13 residues. V lost 3 bases, J lost 0 bases, and 8 bases lay in between. Germline CDR1 SQVTM, CDR2 ANQGSEA. The variable domain in full, with the rest retrieved from reference TRBV29-1 and TRBJ1-1, is SAVISQKPSRDICQRGTSLTIQCQVDSQVTMMFWYRQQPGQSLTLIATANQGSEATYESGFVIDKFPISRPNLTFSTLTVSNMSPEDSSIYLCSVDRGLNTEAFFGQGTRLTVV.

CDR3 DNA: TGCAGTGCTAGTCCTCGGACTAGCGGGGCCACCTACGAGCAGTACTTC. Its translation: CSASPRTSGATYEQYF. The rearrangement links TRBV20-1 to TRBJ2-7; 12 bases agree with TRBD2. The germline V gene encodes CDR1 DFQATT and CDR2 SNEGSKA (reference sequence). This CDR3 has 16 amino acids. V lost 3 bases, J lost 2 bases, and 8 bases stayed unmatched.

In its sample, this clone was seen many times. V gene TRBV5-6 combines with J gene TRBJ2-7; no definite D call. CDR1 and CDR2 from the germline V gene are SGHDT and YYEEEE. There are 14 residues in the CDR3. Trimming removed 0 bases at V and 3 bases at J, with 10 bases between. For the CDR3, the DNA is TGTGCCAGCAGCTTGGGCGCTAATTACTACGAGCAGTACTTC. It translates to CASSLGANYYEQYF.

The rearrangement uses TRBV11-2 and TRBJ2-1, with 8 bases that match TRBD2. Germline-derived CDR1 and CDR2 are SGHAT and FQNNGV. The CDR3 contains 14 residues. Trimming removed 8 bases from V and 4 bases from J; junction bases left unmatched: 7. CDR3 DNA sequence: TGTGCCAGCGCCCCGGGACTAGAGTACAATGAGCAGTTCTTC. The encoded protein is CASAPGLEYNEQFF.

This clone was picked up one time. This chain uses TRBV28 with TRBJ1-1; D not resolved. V shed 3 bases and J shed 1 base, with 6 bases lying between them. CDR3 length: 13 amino acids. From germline, CDR1 is MDHEN and CDR2 SYDVKM. CDR3 DNA: TGTGCCAGCAGTTTCAACAGGAACACTGAAGCTTTCTTT. Translated, it gives CASSFNRNTEAFF.

This chain uses TRBV7-2 with TRBJ1-4, with unresolved D. This CDR3 comprises 16 residues. V lost 2 bases, J lost 8 bases, and 18 bases lay in between. CDR1 is SGHTA, CDR2 FQGNSA, per germline. The CDR3 region is CASSLSGEGRSEKLFF. DNA for the CDR3: TGTGCCAGCAGCTTATCGGGAGAGGGTCGGAGCGAAAAACTGTTTTTT. Using reference TRBV7-2 and TRBJ1-4 for the parts outside the CDR3, the full variable domain is GAGVSQSPSNKVTEKGKDVELRCDPISGHTALYWYRQSLGQGLEFLIYFQGNSAPDKSGLPSDRFSAERTGGSVSTLTIQRTQQEDSAVYLCASSLSGEGRSEKLFFGSGTQLSVL.

CDR3: CASSLANYGQETQYF. CDR3 bases: TGTGCCAGCAGCTTGGCCAACTATGGACAAGAGACCCAGTACTTC. V is TRBV5-6 and J is TRBJ2-5; D gene ambiguous. The germline V gene encodes CDR1 SGHDT and CDR2 YYEEEE. The CDR3 consists of 15 residues. V was clipped by 0 bases and J by 2 bases, with 11 bases between them.

In regard to this clone: The same CDR3 can be traced to other DNA sequences in this sample. V gene TRBV7-3 combines with J gene TRBJ2-5; D may be TRBD2 (5 bases). The V gene lost 5 bases and the J gene lost 5 bases, with 12 bases spanning the gap. The CDR3 has 13 residues. Per the germline V gene, CDR1 is SGHTA and CDR2 is FQGTGA. CDR3 nucleotide sequence: TGTGCCAGCAGCCCCGGGGTTGGGGAGACCCAGTACTTC. Translated, it gives CASSPGVGETQYF.